These T cell receptor beta chains were read from a single sample in a study of blood T cell repertoires in COVID-19. Only in-frame clones appear in the TCRdb table, and some are missing; sequencing was by immunoSEQ multiplex PCR. Of some 220,000 clones in the sample, around 80% are singletons; the top ten hold 9.5% to 15%. Sequencing was performed on peripheral blood. These receptors all come from a human donor in a cohort sampled during active COVID-19. Both conserved end residues are part of each CDR3. D genes are given only for firm matches. Only part of the rows carry a size: once, few, many, or a class if the clone is expanded.

V gene,J gene,D gene,clone size,CDR3 DNA,CDR3 protein
TRBV6-5,TRBJ1-2,-,-,TGTGCCAGCAGTCGGGACATGGGCTATGGCTACACCTTC,CASSRDMGYGYTF
TRBV13,TRBJ2-1,-,-,TGTGCCAGCAGCTTAGTCACAGGGCTAAAGTACAATGAGCAGTTCTTC,CASSLVTGLKYNEQFF
TRBV5-1,TRBJ2-7,TRBD2,-,TGCGCCAGCAGCGCTGCTCCTAGCGGGAGCTACGAGCAGTACTTC,CASSAAPSGSYEQYF
TRBV5-1,TRBJ1-1,-,-,TGCGCCAGCAGCCAAGGGACAAGGCAAGCTTTCTTT,CASSQGTRQAFF
TRBV6-2/TRBV6-3,TRBJ2-1,-,-,TGTGCCAGCAGTTACTCGAGGCAGTTCTTCTCCTCCTACAATGAGCAGTTCTTC,CASSYSRQFFSSYNEQFF
TRBV7-6,TRBJ1-1,TRBD1,-,TGTGCCAGCAGCCCCCCCCTAGGGCAGGGGGTCACTGAAGCTTTCTTT,CASSPPLGQGVTEAFF
TRBV15,TRBJ1-4,TRBD1,few,TGTGCCACCAGCATCGGGACAGGAAGCTTTGAAAAACTGTTTTTT,CATSIGTGSFEKLFF
TRBV2,TRBJ1-3,TRBD1,-,TGTGCCAGCCGACAGGGGTTATCGAACACCATATATTTT,CASRQGLSNTIYF
TRBV28,TRBJ1-1,-,-,TGTGCCAGCAGAACAGGGTCCCCGAACACTGAAGCTTTCTTT,CASRTGSPNTEAFF
TRBV3-1/TRBV3-2,TRBJ1-2,-,-,TGTGCCAGCAGCCGCAGGGCCCCTAACTATGGCTACACCTTC,CASSRRAPNYGYTF
TRBV7-9,TRBJ2-1,TRBD2,-,TGTGCCAGCAGGCCGACTAGCGGGAGAGTAGATGAGCAGTTCTTC,CASRPTSGRVDEQFF
TRBV12-3/TRBV12-4,TRBJ1-5,-,-,TGTGCCAGCAGAGGAGGGGGCAATCAGCCCCAGCATTTT,CASRGGGNQPQHF
TRBV9,TRBJ2-3,TRBD2,-,TGTGCCAGCAGCGTAGATGGGGCGGGGGTTACAAAGGGTACGCAGTATTTT,CASSVDGAGVTKGTQYF
TRBV28,TRBJ1-1,TRBD1,-,TGTGCCAGCAGTTTGGACAGGGCCTGGGGCACTGAAGCTTTCTTT,CASSLDRAWGTEAFF
TRBV5-1,TRBJ2-2,TRBD2,-,TGCGCCAGCAGCTTGGCGGCGGGGGGTCTGAGGACCGGGGAGCTGTTTTTT,CASSLAAGGLRTGELFF
TRBV5-6,TRBJ2-7,TRBD1,-,TGTGCCAGCAGCAAAGGGACAGCCTACGAGCAGTACTTC,CASSKGTAYEQYF
TRBV2,TRBJ2-7,TRBD2,-,TGTGCCAGCAGGACTAGCGGGCTCTACGAGCAGTACTTC,CASRTSGLYEQYF
TRBV6-6,TRBJ1-1,-,once,TGTGCCAGCAGCACTCCGGGGAACACTGAAGCTTTCTTT,CASSTPGNTEAFF
TRBV4-3,TRBJ1-3,-,-,TGCGCCAGCAGCCAAGTAGTGGGACTCGAGGGCACCATATATTTT,CASSQVVGLEGTIYF
TRBV7-6,TRBJ2-1,-,-,TGTGCCAGCAGCCCCGGGGGGCGGGACGATAGCTCCTACAATGAGCAGTTCTTC,CASSPGGRDDSSYNEQFF
TRBV19,TRBJ2-1,TRBD2,few,TGTGCCAGTAGTACGGAAGCGGGGGTCTGGTTTGGGCAGTTCTTC,CASSTEAGVWFGQFF
TRBV5-5,TRBJ1-5,-,-,TGTGCCAGCAGCTTGAGGGACTCAAGTGTCTATCAGCCCCAGCATTTT,CASSLRDSSVYQPQHF
TRBV28,TRBJ1-5,-,-,TGTGCCAGCAGTCCTTATGTCGACATGAGCAATCAGCCCCAGCATTTT,CASSPYVDMSNQPQHF
TRBV5-1,TRBJ1-6,-,-,TGCGCCAGCAGCTGGGAAGGGGGAGGGGGTAATTCACCCCTCCACTTT,CASSWEGGGGNSPLHF